This T cell receptor (beta chain) came from a study of blood T cells in healthy people across ages. It was with a sample-barcoded 5' primer and a J-beta primer mix that a second PCR of about 6 to 12 cycles was run. Through a template-switch adaptor with 12 random nucleotides, each cDNA molecule received a tag. MiXCR, applied by TCRdb to the 5' RACE reads, yields one record per CDR3 protein. The table has about 930,000 distinct CDR3 sequences, 25% to 35% seen once. Findings of the study overall: Bulk PBMC profiling left naive and antigen-experienced comparisons inconclusive. The authors considered diversity estimates from one million T cells to be underestimates.

On this clonotype: Its antigen is not identified.

Germline values: CDR1 SGHNT, CDR2 YYREEE (reference sequence). V lost 3 bases to trimming and J lost 7 bases; unmatched junction nucleotides: 3. CDR3 length: 14 amino acids. The same specimen was also included in a second study, on T cells of mothers and their children.

The receptor comes from a woman between 40 and 55 years old in good health. What was sequenced was blood. The chain recombines TRBV5-4 with TRBJ1-6; 8 bases align to TRBD1. The DNA of the CDR3 is TGTGCCAGCAGCTCCCGGGACAGGAATTCACCCCTCCACTTT. This sequence encodes CASSSRDRNSPLHF.